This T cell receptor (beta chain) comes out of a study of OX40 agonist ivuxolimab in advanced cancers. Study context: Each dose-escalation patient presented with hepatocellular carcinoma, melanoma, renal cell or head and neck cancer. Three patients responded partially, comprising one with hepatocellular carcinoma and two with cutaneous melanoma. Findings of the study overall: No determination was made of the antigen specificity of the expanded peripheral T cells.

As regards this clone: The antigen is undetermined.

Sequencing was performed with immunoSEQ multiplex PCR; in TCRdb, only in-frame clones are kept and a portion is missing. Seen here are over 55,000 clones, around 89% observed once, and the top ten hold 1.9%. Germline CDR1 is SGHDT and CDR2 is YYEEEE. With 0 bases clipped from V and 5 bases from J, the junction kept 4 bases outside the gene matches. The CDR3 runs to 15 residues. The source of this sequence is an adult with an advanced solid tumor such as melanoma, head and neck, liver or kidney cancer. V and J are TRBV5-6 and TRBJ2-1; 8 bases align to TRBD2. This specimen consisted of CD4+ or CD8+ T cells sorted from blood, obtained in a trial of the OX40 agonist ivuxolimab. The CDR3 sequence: CASSLGGLVDNEQFF. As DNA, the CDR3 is TGTGCCAGCAGCTTGGGGGGACTAGTCGACAATGAGCAGTTCTTC. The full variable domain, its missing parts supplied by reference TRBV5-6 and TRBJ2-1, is DAGVTQSPTHLIKTRGQQVTLRCSPKSGHDTVSWYQQALGQGPQFIFQYYEEEERQRGNFPDRFSGHQFPNYSSELNVNALLLGDSALYLCASSLGGLVDNEQFFGPGTRLTVL.